The 24 T cell receptor beta chains below come from one sample, sequenced in a study of cytomegalovirus exposure and HLA in healthy donors. Sequenced by immunoSEQ multiplex PCR; TCRdb stores in-frame clones only, minus some. The table lists around 150,000 clones, 85% to 90% of them singletons. Sequencing was carried out using PBMCs. Receptors originate from a man between 18 and 29 years old in good health and CMV-seropositive.

This chain connects TRBV2 to TRBJ1-5; weak D call: TRBD1 (5 bases). The CDR3 has 16 residues. V dropped 5 bases and J dropped 1 base, with 15 bases sitting between them. Germline CDR1 reads SNHLY; CDR2 reads FYNNEI. CDR3: CASSKGARGSNQPQHF. The CDR3 region has the DNA TGTGCCAGCAGTAAAGGGGCCCGGGGGAGCAATCAGCCCCAGCATTTT. Variable domain in full (rest from reference TRBV2 and TRBJ1-5): EPEVTQTPSHQVTQMGQEVILRCVPISNHLYFYWYRQILGQKVEFLVSFYNNEISEKSEIFDDQFSVERPDGSNFTLKIRSTKLEDSAMYFCASSKGARGSNQPQHFGDGTRLSIL.

This clone was seen only a few times. J is TRBJ2-2 and V is TRBV28; 9 bases are shared with TRBD2. The CDR3 spans 17 residues. The germline V gene encodes CDR1 MDHEN and CDR2 SYDVKM. V shed 5 bases and J 2 bases; nucleotides not matched to a gene: 9. DNA for the CDR3: TGTGCCAGCAGTGGCCTAGGTAGCGGGAGAAACACCGGGGAGCTGTTTTTT. Translated: CASSGLGSGRNTGELFF.

The rearrangement links TRBV19 to TRBJ2-7, with 9 positions matching TRBD2. The germline gives CDR1 LNHDA, CDR2 SQIVND (reference sequence). There are 14 residues in the CDR3. Trimming cost V 3 bases and J 2 bases; bases outside gene matches: 2. The CDR3 loop reads CASSIAGGTYEQYF. The CDR3, as DNA: TGTGCCAGTAGTATCGCGGGAGGGACCTACGAGCAGTACTTC.

V is TRBV11-2 and J is TRBJ2-2, with 10 bases aligning to TRBD2. The ends lost 4 bases at V and 1 base at J; junction bases unmatched: 3. This CDR3 region has 16 residues. CDR1 and CDR2 (germline): SGHAT, FQNNGV. The CDR3 protein is CASSSRTSGNTGELFF. The DNA for the CDR3 is TGTGCCAGCAGCTCCCGGACTAGCGGGAACACCGGGGAGCTGTTTTTT.

The chain is built from TRBV7-9 and TRBJ2-7; 9 nucleotides agree with TRBD2. The CDR3 has 18 residues. V shed 7 bases, J shed 2 bases, and the junction held 18 bases outside the gene matches. Germline V CDR1 and CDR2: SEHNR, FQNEAQ (reference sequence). The DNA of the CDR3 is TGTGCCAGCACCGAAGAGCGAGGGGCTAGCGGGATTACCTACGAGCAGTACTTC. It is translated as CASTEERGASGITYEQYF.

This chain links TRBV2 with TRBJ2-3; D is perhaps TRBD2 (6 bases). Germline V gives CDR1 SNHLY, CDR2 FYNNEI. CDR3 size: 11 residues. Deletions cut 6 bases from V and 9 bases from J, with 10 bases between. CDR3 protein: CASRGGLTQYF. CDR3 sequence (DNA): TGTGCCAGCAGGGGGGGTTTAACGCAGTATTTT.

The V gene is TRBV4-2, the J gene TRBJ2-7; TRBD1 might be the D (5 bases). Trimming removed 8 bases at V and 2 bases at J, with 16 bases between. CDR1 and CDR2 (germline): LGHNA, YNFKEQ. The CDR3 is 14 amino acids. As DNA, the CDR3 is TGTGCCAGCGCCCTCAGGGCGGAAACCTACGAGCAGTACTTC. Protein: CASALRAETYEQYF.

This chain connects TRBV7-2 to TRBJ1-2; 8 bases line up with TRBD1. V gave up 0 bases and J gave up 4 bases; unmatched junction bases: 4. Germline CDR1 is SGHTA and CDR2 is FQGNSA. The CDR3 has 15 residues. The CDR3 sequence is CASSLADRAIYGYTF. As DNA, the CDR3 is TGTGCCAGCAGCTTAGCGGACAGGGCCATCTATGGCTACACCTTC.

The rearrangement joins TRBV7-9 to TRBJ1-4, with D unclear. The germline V gene has CDR1 SEHNR and CDR2 FQNEAQ (reference sequence). V lost 2 bases and J lost 7, with 14 bases in between. This CDR3 is built from 15 residues. Written as DNA, the CDR3 is TGTGCCAGCAGCTTAAAATCGTCCCGGGGTGAAAAACTGTTTTTT. This encodes CASSLKSSRGEKLFF.

The chain uses TRBV6-1 and TRBJ1-2, with unresolved D. Per the germline V gene, CDR1 is MNHNS and CDR2 is SASEGT. This CDR3 spans 15 amino acids. Trimming removed 5 bases at V and 8 bases at J, with 21 bases between. CDR3 amino acids: CASSRRGFESVGYTF. In DNA form, the CDR3 reads TGTGCCAGCAGTAGGCGGGGATTTGAAAGCGTGGGCTACACCTTC.

The chain combines TRBV7-9 with TRBJ2-3; 10 bases line up with TRBD1. V was clipped by 1 base and J by 4 bases; unmatched bases: 5. Germline-derived CDR1 and CDR2 are SEHNR and FQNEAQ (reference sequence). The CDR3 consists of 16 residues. The CDR3 is CASSLVGQGLPDTQYF. The CDR3 DNA reads TGTGCCAGCAGCTTAGTGGGACAGGGGCTTCCAGATACGCAGTATTTT.

This clone was observed once. The gene calls are TRBV5-4 and TRBJ2-3, with D maybe TRBD2 (6 bases). V lost 3 bases and J 1 base, leaving 12 bases between the germline ends. CDR3 size: 15 residues. The germline V gene has CDR1 SGHNT and CDR2 YYREEE (reference sequence). CDR3 in DNA: TGTGCCAGCAGCTCTAGCGCGAAAGGCACAGATACGCAGTATTTT. Amino acids: CASSSSAKGTDTQYF.

The chain is built from TRBV2 and TRBJ2-4; D possibly corresponds to TRBD2 (5 bases). This CDR3 comprises 17 residues. Germline V gives CDR1 SNHLY, CDR2 FYNNEI. Trimming took 5 bases from V and 0 from J, leaving 17 bases between them. The CDR3 sequence is CASSTPPGIGAKNIQYF. As DNA, the CDR3 is TGTGCCAGCAGTACACCCCCGGGGATTGGAGCCAAAAACATTCAGTACTTC.

The V gene is TRBV27, the J gene TRBJ2-7; the D is unclear. CDR3 length equals 13 residues. Trimming left V 0 bases short and J 3 bases short, with 6 bases between. CDR1 and CDR2 from the germline V gene are MNHEY and SMNVEV (reference sequence). The CDR3 DNA reads TGTGCCAGCAGTTTATCGATACTCTACGAGCAGTACTTC. This codes for CASSLSILYEQYF.

The rearrangement links TRBV5-1 to TRBJ2-3, with 9 nucleotides matching TRBD2. J gave up 3 bases and V 4 bases, and 6 bases lay outside the gene matches. This CDR3 has 15 amino acids. Germline V gene data show CDR1 as SGHRS and CDR2 as YFSETQ. CDR3 region: CASSTVSGRTDTQYF. The DNA of the CDR3 is TGCGCCAGCAGCACCGTTAGCGGGAGAACAGATACGCAGTATTTT.

The chain uses TRBV7-3 and TRBJ2-1, with 9 bases identical to TRBD2. Germline lookup yields CDR1 SGHTA and CDR2 FQGTGA. CDR3 size: 17 residues. The junction had 6 bases not matched to a gene; V was cut back by 1 base and J by 2 bases. CDR3 DNA sequence: TGTGCCAGCAGCTTAAGCAGTAGCGGGAGCACCTACAATGAGCAGTTCTTC. Residues: CASSLSSSGSTYNEQFF.

CDR3 loop: CASLGTGDYEKLFF. Written as DNA, the CDR3 is TGCGCCAGCCTTGGGACAGGGGATTATGAAAAACTGTTTTTT. The chain links TRBV23-1 to TRBJ1-4; 10 bases map to TRBD1. TRBV23-1 belongs to the ORF category, with a function that is uncertain. The junction had 6 bases not matched to a gene; V was cut back by 8 bases and J by 6 bases. The CDR3 sequence is 14 residues long.

CDR3 residues: CASSTTTSGSTDTQYF. For the CDR3, the DNA is TGTGCCAGCAGTACTACCACTAGCGGGTCCACAGATACGCAGTATTTT. The chain recombines TRBV7-9 with TRBJ2-3; 9 bases match TRBD2. The germline V gene encodes CDR1 SEHNR and CDR2 FQNEAQ (reference sequence). With V trimmed by 6 bases and J by 2 bases, 9 bases remained unmatched. The CDR3 has 16 amino acids.

The V and J genes are TRBV11-2 and TRBJ2-5; D remains ambiguous. V lost 9 bases and J 0 bases, leaving 8 bases between the germline ends. CDR3 size: 12 residues. Germline V gene data show CDR1 as SGHAT and CDR2 as FQNNGV. DNA of the CDR3: TGTGCCAGTTCCAGTTACCAAGAGACCCAGTACTTC. Its protein is CASSSYQETQYF. Together with reference TRBV11-2 and TRBJ2-5, the CDR3 gives the full variable domain: EAGVAQSPRYKIIEKRQSVAFWCNPISGHATLYWYQQILGQGPKLLIQFQNNGVVDDSQLPKDRFSAERLKGVDSTLKIQPAKLEDSAVYLCASSSYQETQYFGPGTRLLVL.

The chain employs TRBV7-9 and TRBJ1-1; D is unresolved. This CDR3 contains 13 residues. Germline-derived CDR1 and CDR2 are SEHNR and FQNEAQ (reference sequence). Trimming took 4 bases from V and 4 from J, leaving 10 bases between them. The CDR3 region is CASSSSGRTEAFF. The DNA of the CDR3 is TGTGCCAGCAGCTCCTCAGGTCGCACTGAAGCTTTCTTT. Supplemented by reference TRBV7-9 and TRBJ1-1, the full variable domain reads DTGVSQNPRHKITKRGQNVTFRCDPISEHNRLYWYRQTLGQGPEFLTYFQNEAQLEKSRLLSDRFSAERPKGSFSTLEIQRTEQGDSAMYLCASSSSGRTEAFFGQGTRLTVV.

The chain couples TRBV19 to TRBJ2-2; 10 bases map to TRBD2. The CDR3 contains 16 residues. CDR1 is LNHDA and CDR2 is SQIVND in the germline V gene (reference sequence). Trimming took 4 bases from V and 6 from J; bases not matched to a gene: 8. CDR3 bases: TGTGCCAGTAGTACCTCTAGCGGGAGAGTATCCGGGGAGCTGTTTTTT. It encodes CASSTSSGRVSGELFF.

The rearrangement joins TRBV5-1 to TRBJ2-2; 11 bases match TRBD2. In germline, CDR1 is SGHRS, CDR2 YFSETQ. V lost 2 bases, J lost 2 bases, and 2 bases stayed unmatched. There are 16 residues in the CDR3. The CDR3 DNA sequence: TGCGCCAGCAGCTTCACTAGCGGGAGAAACACCGGGGAGCTGTTTTTT. It encodes CASSFTSGRNTGELFF.

Only one count was recorded for this clone. This rearrangement joins TRBV6-6 to TRBJ2-1; D gene unclear. V was trimmed by 0 bases and J by 8 bases, leaving 14 bases between them. The CDR3 contains 15 residues. Germline CDR1 MNHNY, CDR2 SVGAGI (reference sequence). DNA of the CDR3: TGTGCCAGCAGTTACTCGAAATGGGCATTCGATGAGCAGTTCTTC. Translation: CASSYSKWAFDEQFF.

V is TRBV5-1 and J is TRBJ1-2, with D perhaps matching TRBD1 (6 bases). The CDR3 consists of 17 residues. Trimming took 1 base from V and 5 from J, leaving 21 bases between them. The germline V gene has CDR1 SGHRS and CDR2 YFSETQ. The CDR3 DNA sequence: TGCGCCAGCAGCTTGCGACAGGACAGAGCGAGGGGGTATGGCTACACCTTC. It encodes CASSLRQDRARGYGYTF.